Each of the 27 T cell receptor beta chains below was sequenced from the same sample in a study of T cells after yellow fever vaccination. MiXCR, applied by TCRdb to the 5' RACE reads, yields one record per CDR3 protein. The profile shows about 220,000 distinct CDR3 sequences, about 3% of them singletons. The sample was CD4+ T cells sorted from PBMCs, taken 10 days after the yellow fever booster vaccination. The receptors were sampled from a man between 18 and 35 years old who received the YFV17D yellow fever vaccine.

At least ten counts were recorded for this clonotype. The chain combines TRBV7-3 with TRBJ2-6; tentatively, D is TRBD2 (5 bases). The CDR3 sequence is 17 residues long. Deletions cut 5 bases from V and 2 bases from J, with 16 bases between. From germline, CDR1 is SGHTA and CDR2 FQGTGA. CDR3 in amino acids: CASSVNGAGTGANVLTF. CDR3 nucleotides: TGTGCCAGCAGCGTGAACGGCGCGGGCACTGGGGCCAACGTCCTGACTTTC.

This clonotype was seen ten or more times. The chain has TRBV20-1 and TRBJ2-7; 9 positions match TRBD1. Germline V gene lookup returns CDR1 DFQATT and CDR2 SNEGSKA (reference sequence). The CDR3 spans 14 residues. V trimming: 5 bases; J trimming: 2 bases; junction bases outside the gene matches: 7. CDR3 nucleotide sequence: TGCAGTGCTCTTGGTGACAGGGGGGCCTACGAGCAGTACTTC. As protein: CSALGDRGAYEQYF.

The chain uses TRBV30 and TRBJ1-1; D gene ambiguous. CDR1 and CDR2 from the germline V gene are GTSNPN and SVGIG (reference sequence). This CDR3 spans 12 amino acids. V was cut by 5 bases and J by 0 bases, with 7 bases left in between. The CDR3 protein is CAWGRMNTEAFF. The CDR3 DNA follows: TGTGCCTGGGGACGGATGAACACTGAAGCTTTCTTT.

This sequence joins TRBV6-2 or TRBV6-3 and TRBJ1-1, with 8 bases matching TRBD1. CDR1 MNHEY and CDR2 SVGEGT come from the germline V gene. With 5 bases clipped from V and 5 bases from J, the junction kept 13 bases outside the gene matches. The CDR3 contains 16 residues. The CDR3: CASSPGQGGGVTEAFF. DNA for the CDR3: TGTGCCAGCAGTCCCGGACAGGGAGGTGGGGTTACTGAAGCTTTCTTT.

This CDR3 is CASSPGGDRYEQYV. The CDR3 region has the DNA TGTGCCAGCAGTCCAGGGGGGGACAGGTACGAGCAGTACGTC. V usage is TRBV28 and J usage is TRBJ2-7; maybe TRBD1 (8 bases). Germline CDR1 reads MDHEN; CDR2 reads SYDVKM. The CDR3 has 14 amino acids. V lost 5 bases and J lost 4, with 15 bases in between.

This clonotype was seen repeatedly, ten times or more. This sequence joins TRBV12-3 or TRBV12-4 and TRBJ2-2; 8 nucleotides match TRBD1. Trimming removed 7 bases from V and 4 bases from J; junction bases left unmatched: 11. This CDR3 comprises 16 residues. The CDR3 protein is CASKNRGDTFTGELFF. CDR3 nucleotides: TGTGCCAGCAAAAACAGGGGGGACACTTTCACCGGGGAGCTGTTTTTT.

The chain has TRBV6-5 and TRBJ2-5, with D possibly being TRBD1 (5 bases). The V end lost 6 bases, the J end lost 7 bases, and 18 bases lay between the germline ends. This CDR3 has 14 residues. Germline CDR1 is MNHEY and CDR2 is SVGAGI. The chain's CDR3 is CASSDPTQGGTQYF. CDR3 coding DNA: TGTGCCAGCAGCGACCCGACCCAGGGTGGGACCCAGTACTTC.

CDR3 protein: CASSPIDREPYEQYF. CDR3 coding DNA: TGTGCCAGCTCACCGATTGACAGGGAACCCTACGAGCAGTACTTC. The rearrangement uses TRBV18 and TRBJ2-7; 7 bases fit TRBD1. V lost 3 bases to trimming and J lost 2 bases; unmatched junction nucleotides: 7. The V gene's germline CDR1 is KGHSH and CDR2 LQKENI. The CDR3 has 15 residues.

A few counts support this clonotype. The V call is TRBV24-1, the J call TRBJ1-2; no definite D call. V was clipped by 5 bases and J by 3 bases, with 6 bases between them. The germline V gene has CDR1 KGHDR and CDR2 SFDVKD. CDR3 length: 12 residues. This chain's CDR3 is CATSAADYGYTF. In DNA, the CDR3 is TGTGCCACCAGTGCGGCAGACTATGGCTACACCTTC.

This clonotype has a handful of counts. The chain uses TRBV7-6 and TRBJ2-1, with D perhaps TRBD1 or TRBD2 (6 bases each). From germline, CDR1 is SGHVS and CDR2 FNYEAQ. Trimming cost V 5 bases and J 5 bases, with 22 bases left between them. This CDR3 region has 17 residues. The CDR3: CASSHEGGKGTHNEQFF. CDR3 bases: TGTGCCAGCAGCCACGAGGGGGGAAAGGGGACCCACAATGAGCAGTTCTTC.

This clonotype was recorded many times. This sequence joins TRBV18 and TRBJ2-5, with 8 bases matching TRBD1. Losses at the gene ends were 3 bases for V and 1 base for J; bases not matched to a gene: 4. Germline loops: CDR1 KGHSH, CDR2 LQKENI. The CDR3 consists of 15 residues. CDR3 in DNA: TGTGCCAGCTCACCGCCCGGGACAGGCCAAGAGACCCAGTACTTC. It is translated as CASSPPGTGQETQYF.

This clonotype was recorded at least ten times. The CDR3 region has the DNA TGTGCCAGCAGTACCACGAGGGCGGGGGGCCAGGAGACCCAGTACTTC. As protein: CASSTTRAGGQETQYF. The chain recombines TRBV6-6 with TRBJ2-5; 8 bases map to TRBD2. Unmatched junction bases numbered 13, after V lost 5 bases and J lost 5 bases. CDR1 is MNHNY and CDR2 is SVGAGI in the germline V gene (reference sequence). This CDR3 is built from 16 residues.

In its sample, this clonotype was seen a few times. The J gene is TRBJ2-3, the V gene TRBV18, with 10 bases identical to TRBD2. V trimming: 1 base; J trimming: 3 bases; junction bases outside the gene matches: 7. Germline assignment: CDR1 KGHSH and CDR2 LQKENI. This CDR3 region has 17 residues. The CDR3 spells CASSPLPLAGSTDTQYF. CDR3 coding DNA: TGTGCCAGCTCACCACTCCCACTAGCGGGGTCGACAGATACGCAGTATTTT.

This clonotype was recorded many times. The chain recombines TRBV6-2 or TRBV6-3 with TRBJ2-6, with 9 bases that match TRBD1. There are 18 residues in the CDR3. V gave up 6 bases and J gave up 0 bases; unmatched junction bases: 9. Germline CDR1 reads MNHEY; CDR2 reads SVGEGT. The CDR3: CASRHRTGVVSGANVLTF. CDR3 DNA: TGTGCCAGCAGGCACCGGACAGGGGTAGTCTCTGGGGCCAACGTCCTGACTTTC.

This clonotype appeared many times. J is TRBJ2-2 and V is TRBV2; 8 bases map to TRBD1. This CDR3 has 18 amino acids. Trimming cost V 2 bases and J 4 bases; bases outside gene matches: 12. Per the germline V gene, CDR1 is SNHLY and CDR2 is FYNNEI. The CDR3, as DNA: TGTGCCAGCAGTGAACAGGGGAGACAGGGGAGTTCCACCGGGGAGCTGTTTTTT. Amino acids: CASSEQGRQGSSTGELFF.

This clonotype was recorded many times. The chain joins TRBV19 to TRBJ2-5, with D unresolved. This CDR3 is 13 amino acids long. V was clipped by 3 bases and J by 2 bases, with 7 bases between them. CDR1 is LNHDA and CDR2 is SQIVND in the germline V gene (reference sequence). This CDR3 reads CASSIRLQETQYF. The CDR3 DNA is TGTGCCAGTAGTATCAGACTTCAAGAGACCCAGTACTTC.

Ten or more counts support this clonotype. The gene calls are TRBV18 and TRBJ1-2; a possible D gene is TRBD1 (5 bases). Germline CDR1 and CDR2: KGHSH and LQKENI. Trimming cost V 2 bases and J 3 bases, with 19 bases left between them. CDR3 length equals 17 residues. CDR3 sequence reads: CASSPKAGIRDYYGYTF. The CDR3 DNA reads as TGTGCCAGCTCACCAAAAGCAGGGATTCGAGACTACTATGGCTACACCTTC.

The chain recombines TRBV4-1 with TRBJ2-7; 9 bases agree with TRBD1. The trim removed 5 bases at V and 4 bases at J, leaving 6 bases unmatched. This CDR3 contains 14 residues. The germline V gene has CDR1 MGHRA and CDR2 YSYEKL. The CDR3 nucleotides read TGCGCCAGCAGCAGGCCGGGACAGGGATACGAGCAGTACGTC. It specifies CASSRPGQGYEQYV.

This clonotype was recorded at least ten times. This chain's CDR3 is CASNLGVRRLAQPQHF. In nucleotides, the CDR3 is TGTGCCAGCAACCTGGGGGTGCGGCGATTAGCTCAGCCCCAGCATTTT. This chain uses TRBV12-3 or TRBV12-4 with TRBJ1-5; D perhaps matches TRBD1 (5 bases). The CDR3 covers 16 residues. The V end lost 7 bases, the J end lost 6 bases, and 22 bases lay between the germline ends.

This clonotype has only a few counts. This chain joins TRBV5-8 and TRBJ2-7; D unresolved. The CDR3 sequence is 14 residues long. From germline, CDR1 is SGHTS and CDR2 YDEGEE. V was trimmed by 1 base and J by 4 bases, leaving 12 bases between them. CDR3 DNA: TGTGCCAGCAGCTTGATGCCCGGACCTTACGAGCAGTACGTC. Its translation: CASSLMPGPYEQYV.

In its sample, this clonotype was seen many times. The rearrangement links TRBV5-1 to TRBJ1-4; possible D gene TRBD1, 5 bases. Between the trimmed V and J ends, which lost 0 bases and 5 bases, there was a span of 8 bases. CDR3 length equals 14 residues. Germline CDR1 is SGHRS and CDR2 is YFSETQ. The CDR3 region has the DNA TGCGCCAGCAGCTTGGAGGGGATGAATGAAAAACTGTTTTTT. Translation: CASSLEGMNEKLFF.

The chain couples TRBV11-2 to TRBJ1-5; 9 nucleotides line up with TRBD1. Germline values: CDR1 SGHAT, CDR2 FQNNGV. V was clipped by 0 bases and J by 5 bases; unmatched bases: 5. The length of the CDR3 is 16 residues. The CDR3 spells CASSLEGTGTYQPQHF. As DNA, the CDR3 is TGTGCCAGCAGCTTAGAGGGGACAGGGACCTATCAGCCCCAGCATTTT.

In its sample, this clonotype was seen a few times. The V call is TRBV20-1, the J call TRBJ1-5; 10 positions agree with TRBD1. Germline CDR1 and CDR2: DFQATT and SNEGSKA (reference sequence). The CDR3 totals 13 residues. J lost 9 bases, V lost 1 base, and 3 bases had no gene match. The CDR3: CSARGQGARPQHF. DNA of the CDR3: TGCAGTGCTAGAGGACAGGGGGCACGGCCCCAGCATTTT.

The table lists this clonotype with many counts. The chain combines TRBV5-1 with TRBJ1-2, with 8 bases lining up with TRBD1. This CDR3 spans 14 amino acids. J gave up 1 base and V 2 bases, and 1 base lay outside the gene matches. CDR1 is SGHRS and CDR2 is YFSETQ in the germline V gene. The DNA of the CDR3 is TGCGCCAGCAGCTTTGGACAGGGTAACTATGGCTACACCTTC. It yields the protein CASSFGQGNYGYTF.

The gene calls are TRBV7-9 and TRBJ1-2; possible D gene TRBD1, 6 bases. Trimming shortened V by 2 bases and J by 4 bases, and 17 bases separated the two germline ends. Germline V gene lookup returns CDR1 SEHNR and CDR2 FQNEAQ (reference sequence). The CDR3 length is 16 residues. CDR3 nucleotides: TGTGCCAGCAGCTTAACCCCACAGACAGGTCCCTATGGCTACACCTTC. It yields the protein CASSLTPQTGPYGYTF.

This clonotype was counted at least ten times. The V and J genes are TRBV7-8 and TRBJ1-2, with D maybe TRBD1 (5 bases). CDR3 length equals 13 residues. The V end was cut by 8 bases, the J end by 2 bases, with 12 bases between. Germline values: CDR1 SGHVS, CDR2 FQNEAQ. The CDR3 here is CASRQIENYGYTF. The DNA of the CDR3 is TGTGCCAGCCGACAGATCGAAAACTATGGCTACACCTTC.

This clonotype occurred a few times. The chain links TRBV7-9 to TRBJ1-1; D is unresolved. V was pared by 2 bases and J by 4 bases, with 8 bases between. The CDR3 has 13 amino acids. The germline V gene has CDR1 SEHNR and CDR2 FQNEAQ (reference sequence). The CDR3 coding sequence is TGTGCCAGCAGCTTATCGGGGAGCACTGAAGCTTTCTTT. It translates to CASSLSGSTEAFF.